The 20 T cell receptor beta chains below all came from one sample that was sequenced in a study of blood T cell repertoires in COVID-19 (dated by TCRdb to 2018 to 2021). Libraries were constructed by the immunoSEQ multiplex PCR assay. What TCRdb holds here is the immuneACCESS table cut down to in-frame rearrangements. Part of the clones is not present; checked against another copy, under half of the missing clones reflect an unresolved V gene, and the others are unexplained. In all, the sample holds some 97,000 clones, and less than 95% of those were seen once. Of the sample, less than 2% falls within the top ten clones. The sample comprised peripheral blood. These receptors were collected from a man aged 60 to 75 with acute or convalescent COVID-19.

J is TRBJ2-3 and V is TRBV5-1, with D possibly matching TRBD2 (5 bases). This CDR3 contains 14 residues. The V and J ends lost 3 bases and 2 bases respectively, with 10 bases between them. CDR1 and CDR2 (germline): SGHRS, YFSETQ. As DNA, the CDR3 is TGCGCCAGCAGCTGGGGAGAGTACACAGATACGCAGTATTTT. It encodes CASSWGEYTDTQYF.

The CDR3 bases are TGTGCCAGCAGCTCCGACGGGACAGGGGCCATCACAGATACGCAGTATTTT. Encoded protein: CASSSDGTGAITDTQYF. The chain couples TRBV7-9 to TRBJ2-3; 10 nucleotides line up with TRBD1. Per the germline V gene, CDR1 is SEHNR and CDR2 is FQNEAQ (reference sequence). The CDR3 contains 17 residues. V lost 4 bases and J lost 2; bases outside the gene matches: 9. Looking up the rest from reference TRBV7-9 and TRBJ2-3 gives the full variable domain: DTGVSQNPRHKITKRGQNVTFRCDPISEHNRLYWYRQTLGQGPEFLTYFQNEAQLEKSRLLSDRFSAERPKGSFSTLEIQRTEQGDSAMYLCASSSDGTGAITDTQYFGPGTRLTVL.

This chain links TRBV11-3 with TRBJ2-1, with 8 bases lining up with TRBD2. Trimming took 5 bases from V and 8 from J; bases not matched to a gene: 5. The CDR3 spans 13 residues. Germline V gives CDR1 SGHNT, CDR2 YENEEA. The CDR3 DNA reads TGTGCCAGCAGCCCTCGGGGGGGGGATGAGCAGTTCTTC. Amino acids: CASSPRGGDEQFF.

V gene TRBV3-1 (or the pseudogene TRBV3-2) combines with J gene TRBJ1-2, with D uncertain. CDR1 is LGHDT, CDR2 YNNKEL, per germline (reference sequence). This CDR3 contains 14 residues. Trimming removed 1 base at V and 6 bases at J, with 12 bases between. CDR3 amino acids: CASSQGSGDNGYTF. Written as DNA, the CDR3 is TGTGCCAGCAGCCAAGGTTCGGGAGATAATGGCTACACCTTC.

V is TRBV6-1 and J is TRBJ2-2; possibly TRBD2 for D (7 bases). The CDR3 has 16 residues. Trimming took 5 bases from V and 7 from J, leaving 20 bases between them. CDR1 MNHNS and CDR2 SASEGT come from the germline V gene. The CDR3 sequence is CASSQGRTRGGGELFF. CDR3 DNA: TGTGCCAGCAGTCAAGGCCGGACTAGAGGGGGCGGGGAGCTGTTTTTT.

The chain combines TRBV7-9 with TRBJ1-4, with 10 nucleotides matching TRBD1. CDR1 SEHNR and CDR2 FQNEAQ come from the germline V gene (reference sequence). CDR3 length: 15 amino acids. The V and J ends lost 4 bases and 7 bases, in that order; junction bases with no gene match: 6. For the CDR3, the DNA is TGTGCCAGCAGCTGGTCAGGACAGGGGGTTGAAAAACTGTTTTTT. It encodes CASSWSGQGVEKLFF.

The gene calls are TRBV6-4 and TRBJ1-5; 12 bases are a match to TRBD1. Unmatched junction bases numbered 16, after V lost 11 bases and J lost 2 bases. CDR1 is MRHNA, CDR2 SNTAGT, per germline. The CDR3 has 18 residues. CDR3 sequence: CAGPSVGTGGLGNQPQHF. In DNA, the CDR3 is TGTGCCGGACCCAGCGTTGGGACAGGGGGCCTCGGCAATCAGCCCCAGCATTTT.

V usage is TRBV29-1 and J usage is TRBJ2-1; a possible D gene is TRBD2 (6 bases). The CDR3 covers 13 residues. Germline V gene lookup returns CDR1 SQVTM and CDR2 ANQGSEA. The V end lost 6 bases, the J end lost 5 bases, and 14 bases lay between the germline ends. The CDR3: CSVVGGAHNEQFF. CDR3 nucleotides: TGCAGCGTCGTCGGCGGGGCTCACAATGAGCAGTTCTTC.

The CDR3 sequence is CASSLREYGYTF. The CDR3 DNA reads as TGTGCCAGCAGCCTACGAGAATATGGCTACACCTTC. The chain links TRBV5-6 to TRBJ1-2; D gene uncertain. The CDR3 loop spans 12 amino acids. V was cut by 4 bases and J by 5 bases, with 9 bases left in between. The germline gives CDR1 SGHDT, CDR2 YYEEEE.

The chain combines TRBV6-5 with TRBJ2-6; the D is unclear. Between the trimmed V and J ends, which lost 6 bases and 2 bases, there was a span of 8 bases. Looked up from germline, CDR1 is MNHEY and CDR2 is SVGAGI. The CDR3 totals 14 residues. The CDR3 reads CASRLGPGANVLTF. CDR3 DNA: TGTGCCAGCAGACTGGGCCCTGGGGCCAACGTCCTGACTTTC.

The chain combines TRBV5-1 with TRBJ2-3; D might be TRBD1 (5 bases). Trimming took 5 bases from V and 0 from J, leaving 10 bases between them. This CDR3 is 14 amino acids long. Germline V CDR1 and CDR2: SGHRS, YFSETQ. CDR3 protein: CASSGADSTDTQYF. CDR3 coding DNA: TGCGCCAGCAGTGGGGCAGACAGCACAGATACGCAGTATTTT.

This chain joins TRBV5-8 and TRBJ1-2; 8 bases map to TRBD1. Trimming cost V 0 bases and J 10 bases; bases outside gene matches: 14. This CDR3 is built from 16 residues. CDR1 is SGHTS and CDR2 is YDEGEE in the germline V gene. This chain's CDR3 is CASSLAGDRLTSSYTF. CDR3 nucleotide sequence: TGTGCCAGCAGCTTGGCCGGGGACAGGCTAACTTCATCCTACACCTTC.

The V gene is TRBV5-6, the J gene TRBJ1-2; 9 bases are a match to TRBD1. Looked up from germline, CDR1 is SGHDT and CDR2 is YYEEEE. The CDR3 runs 13 residues. Trimming removed 2 bases from V and 7 bases from J; junction bases left unmatched: 3. CDR3 protein: CASSFQQGAGYTF. The CDR3 DNA follows: TGTGCCAGCAGCTTTCAACAGGGGGCTGGCTACACCTTC.

The gene calls are TRBV5-6 and TRBJ2-1; TRBD2 is a possible D gene (5 bases). Trimming stripped 2 bases from V and 0 bases from J, with 12 bases between. Germline CDR1 reads SGHDT; CDR2 reads YYEEEE. This CDR3 has 16 amino acids. The CDR3 region is CASSLRGYSSYNEQFF. CDR3 in DNA: TGTGCCAGCAGCTTACGGGGATACAGCTCCTACAATGAGCAGTTCTTC. The full variable domain, with the rest looked up from reference TRBV5-6 and TRBJ2-1, is DAGVTQSPTHLIKTRGQQVTLRCSPKSGHDTVSWYQQALGQGPQFIFQYYEEEERQRGNFPDRFSGHQFPNYSSELNVNALLLGDSALYLCASSLRGYSSYNEQFFGPGTRLTVL.

Notes on this clone: The sample holds other DNA sequences that translate to the same CDR3. V gene TRBV12-3 or TRBV12-4 combines with J gene TRBJ1-5; no firm D call. This CDR3 has 12 amino acids. V dropped 6 bases and J dropped 3 bases, with 6 bases sitting between them. The CDR3 nucleotides are TGTGCCAGCAGCCTACCCAATCAGCCCCAGCATTTT. Encoded protein: CASSLPNQPQHF.

The rearrangement uses TRBV6-4 and TRBJ2-1; 9 nucleotides line up with TRBD1. This CDR3 has 16 amino acids. J lost 8 bases, V lost 0 bases, and 8 bases had no gene match. From germline, CDR1 is MRHNA and CDR2 SNTAGT. CDR3: CASSDSGTGSPHEQFF. The CDR3 DNA reads as TGTGCCAGCAGTGACTCCGGGACAGGGTCCCCCCATGAGCAGTTCTTC.

V and J are TRBV5-1 and TRBJ1-2; perhaps TRBD1 as D (5 bases). This CDR3 has 14 amino acids. V dropped 0 bases and J dropped 6 bases, with 12 bases sitting between them. CDR1 SGHRS and CDR2 YFSETQ come from the germline V gene. This CDR3 reads CASSLVVGPDGYTF. CDR3 coding DNA: TGCGCCAGCAGCTTGGTTGTGGGGCCTGATGGCTACACCTTC.

This chain links TRBV3-1 (or the pseudogene TRBV3-2) with TRBJ1-6; tentatively, D is TRBD1 (5 bases). V lost 1 base, J lost 9 bases, and 13 bases lay in between. The CDR3 runs to 15 residues. Germline CDR1 LGHDT, CDR2 YNNKEL (reference sequence). The CDR3 is CASSQVRGGASPLHF. The CDR3 coding sequence is TGTGCCAGCAGCCAAGTTAGGGGAGGAGCTTCACCCCTCCACTTT.

In DNA, the CDR3 is TGTGCCAGCGGCGACCGGGGGAGGGGCCAAGAGACCCAGTACTTC. This translates into CASGDRGRGQETQYF. This chain joins TRBV5-8 and TRBJ2-5, with 7 bases fitting TRBD2. CDR1 SGHTS and CDR2 YDEGEE come from the germline V gene. This CDR3 comprises 15 residues. V lost 7 bases to trimming and J lost 1 base; unmatched junction nucleotides: 10. Variable domain in full (rest from reference TRBV5-8 and TRBJ2-5): EAGVTQSPTHLIKTRGQQATLRCSPISGHTSVYWYQQALGLGLQFLLWYDEGEERNRGNFPPRFSGRQFPNYSSELNVNALELEDSALYLCASGDRGRGQETQYFGPGTRLLVL.

This clone was seen a handful of times. The J gene is TRBJ1-3, the V gene TRBV3-1 (or the pseudogene TRBV3-2), with D unclear. The CDR3 loop spans 15 amino acids. Germline assignment: CDR1 LGHDT and CDR2 YNNKEL (reference sequence). V lost 4 bases and J lost 2, with 12 bases in between. The CDR3 DNA is TGTGCCAGCAGCCGAACATCCGGGGCTGGAAACACCATATATTTT. Its translation: CASSRTSGAGNTIYF.